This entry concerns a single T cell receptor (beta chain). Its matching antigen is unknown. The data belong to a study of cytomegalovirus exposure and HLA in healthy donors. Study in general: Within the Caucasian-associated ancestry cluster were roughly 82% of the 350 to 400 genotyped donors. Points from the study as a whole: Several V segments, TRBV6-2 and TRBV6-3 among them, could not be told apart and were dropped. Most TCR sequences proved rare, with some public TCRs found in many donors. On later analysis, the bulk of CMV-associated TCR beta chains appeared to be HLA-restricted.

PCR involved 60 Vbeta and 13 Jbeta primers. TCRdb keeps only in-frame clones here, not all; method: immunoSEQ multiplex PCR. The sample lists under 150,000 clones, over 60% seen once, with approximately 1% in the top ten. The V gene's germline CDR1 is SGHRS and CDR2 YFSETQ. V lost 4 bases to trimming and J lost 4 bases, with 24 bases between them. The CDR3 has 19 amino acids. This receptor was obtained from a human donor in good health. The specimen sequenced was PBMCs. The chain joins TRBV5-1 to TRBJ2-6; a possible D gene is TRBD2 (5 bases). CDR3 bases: TGCGCCAGCAGCCTGGAGAGTACCTTTTCCTCGGGGGGGGCCAACGTCCTGACTTTC. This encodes CASSLESTFSSGGANVLTF.